The clone carrying this TCR beta chain was seen only a few times. What it binds is unknown. The data stem from a study of human T cells and chemical hapten exposure. Across the whole study: Small discrepancies in pooled library volume mainly accounted for the varying TCR yields per sample.

The CDR3 runs to 15 residues. From germline, CDR1 is SEHNR and CDR2 FQNEAQ (reference sequence). Trimming removed 5 bases at V and 0 bases at J, with 11 bases between. The study's findings and limits: Sensitization with DPC brought no change to TCRs above 1 in 1000 in frequency.

Specified time point: patch test 3, about 24 weeks after DPC sensitization. Documented treatment: therapeutic diphenylcyclopropenone sensitization with weekly scalp DPC. Non-pregnant alopecia patients aged 18 to 70, suitable for DPC therapy. The starting material, unfractionated whole blood, was used for total RNA extraction. In TCRdb, the RACE reads were re-called with MiXCR into one record per CDR3 protein. The sample has about 84,000 distinct CDR3 sequences; 9.5% to 14% are singletons. The chain is built from TRBV7-9 and TRBJ2-1, with D unresolved. This TCR came from a woman aged 45-65 years with alopecia areata. Some clones in this sample may be carry-over from other donors' samples. The sequencing here drew on whole blood, taken in connection with sensitization to the hapten diphenylcyclopropenone (DPC). The CDR3 reads CASSTRRSSYNEQFF. In DNA, the CDR3 is TGTGCCAGCAGCACCCGGCGTAGCTCCTACAATGAGCAGTTCTTC.